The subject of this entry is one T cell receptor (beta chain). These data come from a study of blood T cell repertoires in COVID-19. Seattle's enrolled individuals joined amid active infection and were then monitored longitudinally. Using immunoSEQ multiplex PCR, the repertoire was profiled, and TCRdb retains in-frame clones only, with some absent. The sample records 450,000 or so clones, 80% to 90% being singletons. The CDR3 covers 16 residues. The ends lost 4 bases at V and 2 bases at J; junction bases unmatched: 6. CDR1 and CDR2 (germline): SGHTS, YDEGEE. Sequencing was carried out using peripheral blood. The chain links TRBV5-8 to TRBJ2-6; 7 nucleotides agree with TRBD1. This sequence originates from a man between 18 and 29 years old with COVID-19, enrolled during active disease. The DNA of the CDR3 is TGTGCCAGCAGCGTTCGAACAGGGGCTGGGGCCAACGTCCTGACTTTC. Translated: CASSVRTGAGANVLTF.